This entry features one TCR beta chain sequence. This sample stems from a study of cytomegalovirus exposure and HLA in healthy donors. The CDR3 runs to 13 residues. Looked up from germline, CDR1 is MNHEY and CDR2 is SVGAGI. Amplification used 60 Vbeta primers and 13 Jbeta primers. Generated by immunoSEQ multiplex PCR, the TCRdb table keeps only in-frame clones and is missing some. The table records 130,000 to 150,000 clones, approximately 74% of them present only once. The sequencing input was PBMCs. The chain joins TRBV6-5 to TRBJ2-5; perhaps TRBD1 as D (6 bases). The J call is uncertain, as TRBJ2-7 better fits the DNA end. The TCR was taken from a young man in good health and CMV-seropositive. CDR3 sequence: CASRQGAFNEQYF. DNA of the CDR3: TGTGCCAGCAGACAGGGAGCTTTTAACGAGCAGTACTTC.